The 2 T cell receptor beta chains in this list originate from one sample, sequenced in a study of T cell responses to AZD1222 COVID-19 vaccine. This table comes from immunoSEQ multiplex PCR, and its TCRdb copy is limited to in-frame clones, with some not included. This sample has around 140,000 clones, with around 90% found just once. The sample consisted of peripheral blood, taken on day 0 of AZD1222 vaccination. The receptors stem from an adult in good health.

The rearrangement joins TRBV11-3 to TRBJ2-3; 7 nucleotides line up with TRBD1. Germline V gene data show CDR1 as SGHNT and CDR2 as YENEEA. The V segment lost 3 bases and the J segment 2 bases; nucleotides outside the gene matches: 2. This CDR3 has 14 amino acids. DNA of the CDR3: TGTGCCAGCAGCTTGACAGGGCACACAGATACGCAGTATTTT. Translating it yields CASSLTGHTDTQYF.

V usage is TRBV6-5 and J usage is TRBJ2-1, with TRBD1 matching 11 bases. V shed 3 bases, J shed 14 bases, and the junction held 6 bases outside the gene matches. This CDR3 spans 13 amino acids. The germline V gene has CDR1 MNHEY and CDR2 SVGAGI. Here the CDR3 reads CASSYQDRGREFF. The CDR3 DNA reads TGTGCCAGCAGTTATCAGGACAGGGGGCGGGAGTTCTTC.